This is a list of T cell receptor beta chains from one sample in a study of somatic mutations in cytotoxic T cells in rheumatoid arthritis. TCRdb's table, derived via immunoSEQ multiplex PCR, lists solely in-frame clones and lacks some. The sample gives 8,500 to 13,000 clones, around 80% of which show up once; around a third is in the top ten. Sequencing was done on a sample of CD8+ T cells sorted from blood. The receptors come from an adult with rheumatoid arthritis. The CDR3 runs from the conserved cysteine through the conserved F or W. A D gene is named only where the DNA matches it firmly. Not all rows give a size; the values are once, few, many and, for expanded clones, a class.

TRBJ2-7 | TRBV10-3 | NA | NA | TGTGCCATCAGTGAGTCGGGGCAGGGGGGGAACTACGAGCAGTACTTC | CAISESGQGGNYEQYF
TRBJ1-2 | TRBV7-8 | few | TRBD1 | TGTGCCAGCAGCGAAGACAGGGGCAGCGGCTATGGCTACACCTTC | CASSEDRGSGYGYTF
TRBJ2-7 | TRBV19 | NA | NA | TGTGCCAGTACAGACGGTTCCTACGAGCAGTACTTC | CASTDGSYEQYF
TRBJ2-4 | TRBV5-6 | NA | NA | TGTGCCAGCAGCCCAAACCTGGGGGAAACAATGGTAAACATTCAGTACTTC | CASSPNLGETMVNIQYF
TRBJ1-1 | TRBV19 | NA | NA | TGTGCCAGTAGTTTGAACACTGAAGCTTTCTTT | CASSLNTEAFF
TRBJ2-2 | TRBV19 | few | NA | TGTGCCAGTAGTATGCCAGGGGATACCGGGGAGCTGTTTTTT | CASSMPGDTGELFF
TRBJ1-6 | TRBV19 | few | TRBD1 | TGTGCCAGTAGTATAGGACAGGGGAATTCACCCCTCCACTTT | CASSIGQGNSPLHF
TRBJ1-5 | TRBV4-3 | once | NA | TGCGCCAGCAGCCAAGATCATGCGGACAGCTATAGCAATCAGCCCCAGCATTTT | CASSQDHADSYSNQPQHF
TRBJ2-1 | TRBV19 | NA | TRBD2 | TGTGCCAGTAGTAACGGGAGGGCCGAAAATGAGCAGTTCTTC | CASSNGRAENEQFF
TRBJ2-7 | TRBV29-1 | NA | NA | TGCAGCGTTGCTGGCCGGGACCATTCCTACGAGCAGTACTTC | CSVAGRDHSYEQYF
TRBJ1-1 | TRBV5-1 | NA | NA | TGCGCCAGCAGCTTCGAGGTGAACACTGAAGCTTTCTTT | CASSFEVNTEAFF
TRBJ1-1 | TRBV19 | NA | TRBD1 | TGTGCCAGTAGCGACCGGGACAGGGCTTTGGTTACTGAAGCTTTCTTT | CASSDRDRALVTEAFF
TRBJ2-1 | TRBV4-3 | NA | NA | TGCGCCAGCAGCCAATCTACTAGCTGGGGGGACTACAATGAGCAGTTCTTC | CASSQSTSWGDYNEQFF
TRBJ2-7 | TRBV6-5 | large | NA | TGTGCCAGCAGTCCGGGTCTCCTCGGGGAGCAGTACTTC | CASSPGLLGEQYF
TRBJ1-2 | TRBV4-1 | few | TRBD1 | TGCGCCAGCAGCCAAGCGACAGGGGAGCACTATGGCTACACCTTC | CASSQATGEHYGYTF
TRBJ2-1 | TRBV6-5 | once | TRBD2 | TGTGCCAGCACCCACGCTAGCGGGACCTACAATGAGCAGTTCTTC | CASTHASGTYNEQFF
TRBJ1-1 | TRBV7-6 | NA | NA | TGTGCCAGCAGCCGCCGGGATACAGGGGAAGCTTTCTTT | CASSRRDTGEAFF
TRBJ2-2 | TRBV5-1 | NA | NA | TGCGCCAGCAGCCCCCTGGGCACCGGGGAGCTGTTTTTT | CASSPLGTGELFF
TRBJ2-7 | TRBV10-3 | NA | NA | TGTGCCATCAGTGGAGGAGATAGCTCCTACGAGCAGTACTTC | CAISGGDSSYEQYF
TRBJ2-1 | TRBV9 | NA | NA | TGTGCCAGCAGCGACCTAGCAAATGAGCAGTTCTTC | CASSDLANEQFF
TRBJ2-1 | TRBV7-2 | NA | NA | TGTGCCAGCAGCTTAGGAGGGGGTTACAATGAGCAGTTCTTC | CASSLGGGYNEQFF
TRBJ2-7 | TRBV9 | NA | NA | TGTGCCAGCAGCGTAGGGGCAACCTACGAGCAGTACTTC | CASSVGATYEQYF
TRBJ2-5 | TRBV30 | NA | NA | TGTGCCTGGAGTGTAATGGACGGGCAGTGGGAGACCCAGTACTTC | CAWSVMDGQWETQYF
TRBJ2-1 | TRBV27 | NA | NA | TGTGCCAGCAGTTTAAGTGGGGGAGATTGGGGAAATGAGCAGTTCTTC | CASSLSGGDWGNEQFF
TRBJ2-7 | TRBV5-6 | NA | NA | TGTGCCAGTTCTCCGGGCAGGGGCTACTCCTACGAGCAGTACTTC | CASSPGRGYSYEQYF
TRBJ2-7 | TRBV30 | NA | NA | TGTGCCTGGAGTGTAGGCCACAACTACGAGCAGTACTTC | CAWSVGHNYEQYF
TRBJ2-3 | TRBV14 | large | NA | TGTGCCAGCAGCCAAGGATACACTAGAGGAACAGATACGCAGTATTTT | CASSQGYTRGTDTQYF
TRBJ1-5 | TRBV19 | NA | NA | TGTGCCAGTAGTATAGGGGCAGACAATCAGCCCCAGCATTTT | CASSIGADNQPQHF
TRBJ2-3 | TRBV27 | NA | TRBD2 | TGTGCCACCGGACTAGCGGGAGGGCTAGATACGCAGTATTTT | CATGLAGGLDTQYF
TRBJ2-2 | TRBV6-5 | NA | NA | TGTGCCAGCAGGGCGAACACCGGGGAGCTGTTTTTT | CASRANTGELFF
TRBJ2-5 | TRBV7-9 | NA | NA | TGTGCCAGCAGCGACCCCCTAGGGGTTGGGGCGGGTGAGACCCAGTACTTC | CASSDPLGVGAGETQYF
TRBJ2-5 | TRBV4-3 | NA | TRBD2 | TGCGCCAGCAGCCAAAGGACGGGGCGGGAGCAGTACTTC | CASSQRTGREQYF
TRBJ1-1 | TRBV9 | few | NA | TGTGCCAGCAGCTCCGGACGGCCGAACACTGAAGCTTTCTTT | CASSSGRPNTEAFF
TRBJ2-2 | TRBV19 | NA | TRBD2 | TGTGCCAGTAGTATAGGACTAGCGGCGATGCACACCGGGGAGCTGTTTTTT | CASSIGLAAMHTGELFF
TRBJ2-3 | TRBV10-1 | once | NA | TGCGCCAGCAGTGAGACTAGTTTGTCTCTAGATACGCAGTATTTT | CASSETSLSLDTQYF
TRBJ2-7 | TRBV25-1 | NA | NA | TGTGCCAGCAGTGATGGGCTCAACGCGTACGAGCAGTACTTC | CASSDGLNAYEQYF
TRBJ2-5 | TRBV7-2 | NA | NA | TGTGCCAGCAGCTCCAACCGTAACCAAGAGACCCAGTACTTC | CASSSNRNQETQYF
TRBJ2-5 | TRBV4-1 | NA | TRBD2 | TGCGCTAGCAGCCCACTAGCGGGGGAGACCCAGTACTTC | CASSPLAGETQYF
TRBJ1-5 | TRBV28 | NA | NA | TGTGCCAGCAGCCCAGGGCTCGTCGATCAGCCCCAGCATTTT | CASSPGLVDQPQHF
TRBJ1-1 | TRBV4-1 | NA | NA | TGCGCCAGCAGCCTAAGCAGTCTCATGAACACTGAAGCTTTCTTT | CASSLSSLMNTEAFF
TRBJ1-4 | TRBV28 | NA | NA | TGTGCCAGCAGTCCACCATATCTTGAATCACTGTTTTTT | CASSPPYLESLFF
TRBJ2-1 | TRBV21-1 | NA | NA | TGTGCCAGCACCCTTTTGACCCGGAGGGGTATTGGACTACTAATGAGGGGGCAGTTCTTC | CASTLLTRRGIGLLMRGQFF
TRBJ1-6 | TRBV6-6 | NA | TRBD1 | TGTGCCAGCACCTATGTGGGGACAGTTAATTCACCCCTCCACTTT | CASTYVGTVNSPLHF
TRBJ1-6 | TRBV7-9 | NA | NA | TGTGCCAGCAGCTTAACTTCCTATAATTCACCCCTCCACTTT | CASSLTSYNSPLHF
TRBJ2-3 | TRBV4-2 | NA | NA | TGTGCCAGCAGCCCCACCGTTGGTTGGGGGGATGACGATACGCAGTATTTT | CASSPTVGWGDDDTQYF
TRBJ2-1 | TRBV4-1 | NA | NA | TGCGCCAGCAGGCTCACTAGCAGGGGCTCCTACAATGAGCAGTTCTTC | CASRLTSRGSYNEQFF
TRBJ1-1 | TRBV28 | NA | NA | TGTGCCAGCAGTATGCAGGGGTACACTGAAGCTTTCTTT | CASSMQGYTEAFF
TRBJ1-1 | TRBV6-6 | NA | TRBD1 | TGTGCCAGCAGCATACAGGGGGAGGTGAACACTGAAGCTTTCTTT | CASSIQGEVNTEAFF
TRBJ1-1 | TRBV9 | few | TRBD1 | TGTGCCAGCAGCGTGACAGGGGATGGCACTGAAGCTTTCTTT | CASSVTGDGTEAFF
TRBJ1-6 | TRBV9 | once | NA | TGTGCCAGCACCCCCGGCCCTCCCGGGAATTCACCCCTCCACTTT | CASTPGPPGNSPLHF
TRBJ1-4 | TRBV7-9 | NA | NA | TGTGCCAGCAGCCCAACAGGGCCCTATAATGAAAAACTGTTTTTT | CASSPTGPYNEKLFF
TRBJ1-4 | TRBV6-1 | medium-sized | TRBD1 | TGTGCCAGCAGTGCCCGGGACAGGGCCGGGGAAAAACTGTTTTTT | CASSARDRAGEKLFF